This entry lists 18 T cell receptor beta chains sequenced from one sample in a study. TCRdb called the RT-PCR reads again in MiXCR, with one record for every CDR3 protein. The sample holds about 680,000 distinct CDR3 sequences, about 14% seen once. The sequenced sample was memory CD4+ T cells from blood. These receptors were taken from a female donor in good health, serving as a healthy control.

This clonotype came up many times. V is TRBV6-5 and J is TRBJ2-1; 9 positions match TRBD2. CDR1 is MNHEY, CDR2 SVGAGI, per germline. V lost 8 bases, J lost 7 bases, and 9 bases stayed unmatched. The CDR3 is made up of 14 amino acids. Here the CDR3 reads CASSRSGSSNEQFF. CDR3 in DNA: TGTGCCAGCTCCCGTAGCGGGAGTAGTAATGAGCAGTTCTTC.

This clonotype was observed a few times. This chain uses TRBV13 with TRBJ2-7; 8 bases are shared with TRBD1. The V and J ends lost 7 bases and 4 bases, in that order; junction bases with no gene match: 9. Germline V CDR1 and CDR2: PRHDT, FYEKMQ (reference sequence). The CDR3 is 14 amino acids. The CDR3 loop reads CASKLWTGQYEQYF. The CDR3, as DNA: TGTGCCAGCAAGCTATGGACAGGGCAGTACGAGCAGTACTTC.

This chain uses TRBV7-2 with TRBJ2-3, with 15 positions matching TRBD2. V lost 1 base and J lost 9; bases outside the gene matches: 8. The CDR3 has 17 residues. From germline, CDR1 is SGHTA and CDR2 FQGNSA. CDR3 bases: TGTGCCAGCAGCTTAGTTGGACTAGCGGGAGGGTCGGGCACGCAGTATTTT. It is translated as CASSLVGLAGGSGTQYF.

The chain combines TRBV30 with TRBJ2-5; unclear D gene. Deletions cut 3 bases from V and 2 bases from J, with 10 bases between. The CDR3 is 13 residues long. Looked up from germline, CDR1 is GTSNPN and CDR2 is SVGIG (reference sequence). The CDR3 region has the DNA TGTGCCTGGAGCCCTATGGGGCAAGAGACCCAGTACTTC. Its protein product is CAWSPMGQETQYF.

This clonotype has a count of ten or more. The genes are TRBV3-1 and TRBJ2-7; 8 bases are a match to TRBD1. The CDR3 length is 14 residues. Trimming at V came to 2 bases and at J to 6 bases, leaving 6 bases not matched to a gene. CDR1 is LGHDT and CDR2 is YNNKEL in the germline V gene (reference sequence). CDR3 bases: TGTGCCAGCAGCCAACGGGGACAGGTCCGCGAGCAGTACTTC. Translating it yields CASSQRGQVREQYF.

This chain uses TRBV4-3 with TRBJ1-4, with 9 positions matching TRBD1. V dropped 0 bases and J dropped 5; count of bases not matched to a gene: 4. CDR3 length equals 16 residues. CDR1 LGHNA and CDR2 YSLEER come from the germline V gene. DNA of the CDR3: TGCGCCAGCAGCCAAGATGGGACAGGGAGGAATGAAAAACTGTTTTTT. This sequence encodes CASSQDGTGRNEKLFF.

The chain employs TRBV7-2 and TRBJ1-3, with 9 bases fitting TRBD1. V lost 5 bases to trimming and J lost 2 bases; unmatched junction nucleotides: 10. This CDR3 comprises 17 residues. Germline V lookup: CDR1 SGHTA, CDR2 FQGNSA. The CDR3 nucleotides read TGTGCCAGCAGCCCGGGACAGGGCACCTATCCTGGAAACACCATATATTTT. This gives the protein CASSPGQGTYPGNTIYF.

There are many counts of this clonotype. J is TRBJ2-2 and V is TRBV6-6; D is uncertain. The CDR3 is 16 residues long. Trimming took off 0 bases at V and 7 bases at J, with 15 bases between the two ends. Germline lookup yields CDR1 MNHNY and CDR2 SVGAGI (reference sequence). Written as DNA, the CDR3 is TGTGCCAGCAGTTACTCGTCGGTTGGGAACGGCGGGGAGCTGTTTTTT. Protein sequence: CASSYSSVGNGGELFF.

This clonotype has a handful of counts. The rearrangement links TRBV20-1 to TRBJ1-1; no definite D call. Trimming removed 8 bases from V and 6 bases from J, with 22 bases in between. This CDR3 is built from 14 residues. The germline V gene has CDR1 DFQATT and CDR2 SNEGSKA (reference sequence). CDR3 amino acids: CSPSSRWVWSEAFF. In DNA, the CDR3 is TGCAGTCCCTCTAGTCGGTGGGTATGGTCTGAAGCTTTCTTT.

The chain joins TRBV6-2 or TRBV6-3 to TRBJ1-5; D may be TRBD1 (5 bases). The V end lost 5 bases, the J end lost 6 bases, and 11 bases lay between the germline ends. This CDR3 has 13 amino acids. Germline CDR1 and CDR2: MNHEY and SVGEGT. The CDR3 loop is CASSPEGTQPQHF. CDR3 nucleotides: TGTGCCAGCAGTCCTGAAGGGACTCAGCCCCAGCATTTT.

This clonotype was picked up a small number of times. The V call is TRBV20-1, the J call TRBJ2-5, with a weak D call TRBD2 (7 bases). The length of the CDR3 is 14 residues. Germline CDR1 is DFQATT and CDR2 is SNEGSKA (reference sequence). The V gene lost 5 bases and the J gene lost 4 bases, with 17 bases spanning the gap. The CDR3: CSAPRGAMGETQYF. The CDR3 DNA reads as TGCAGTGCTCCACGGGGGGCGATGGGAGAGACCCAGTACTTC.

This clonotype was found many times. This chain joins TRBV9 and TRBJ2-2; 8 bases match TRBD2. The length of the CDR3 is 16 residues. Trimming at V came to 4 bases and at J to 7 bases, leaving 12 bases not matched to a gene. Germline CDR1 reads SGDLS; CDR2 reads YYNGEE. The CDR3 coding sequence is TGTGCCAGCAGCCCAGGCGAGCGGGAGTTCGTCGGGGAGCTGTTTTTT. Its protein is CASSPGEREFVGELFF.

This clonotype was seen more than once but under ten times. The chain is built from TRBV6-2 or TRBV6-3 and TRBJ1-1, with TRBD1 identical over 7 bases. Germline loops: CDR1 MNHEY, CDR2 SVGEGT. The CDR3 runs 13 residues. V lost 7 bases and J lost 11; bases outside the gene matches: 13. CDR3 nucleotide sequence: TGTGCCAGCACCCAGGCCGGGACAGTGAACGCTTTCTTT. As protein: CASTQAGTVNAFF.

CDR3 sequence (DNA): TGTGCCAGCAGCCAAGAGACTAGGATGGCGCCGTATTTT. Its translation: CASSQETRMAPYF. The gene calls are TRBV3-1 and TRBJ2-3; possible D gene TRBD2, 6 bases. From germline, CDR1 is LGHDT and CDR2 YNNKEL (reference sequence). This CDR3 comprises 13 residues. V lost 0 bases and J lost 14, with 15 bases in between.

The gene calls are TRBV7-6 and TRBJ1-3; the D gene is possibly TRBD1 (5 bases). Germline V gene sequence: CDR1 SGHVS, CDR2 FNYEAQ. V shed 1 base and J shed 1 base, with 11 bases lying between them. The CDR3 runs 16 residues. Written as DNA, the CDR3 is TGTGCCAGCAGCTTAGGTGCTGGGGGTTCTGGAAACACCATATATTTT. It is translated as CASSLGAGGSGNTIYF. Using reference TRBV7-6 and TRBJ1-3 for the parts outside the CDR3, the full variable domain is GAGVSQSPRYKVTKRGQDVALRCDPISGHVSLYWYRQALGQGPEFLTYFNYEAQQDKSGLPNDRFSAERPEGSISTLTIQRTEQRDSAMYRCASSLGAGGSGNTIYFGEGSWLTVV.

This clonotype showed up many times. This chain uses TRBV6-5 with TRBJ2-3, with D possibly matching TRBD2 (6 bases). CDR1 MNHEY and CDR2 SVGAGI come from the germline V gene. The CDR3 loop spans 21 amino acids. The V end lost 0 bases, the J end lost 1 base, and 26 bases lay between the germline ends. CDR3 region: CASSYSIPTTPAGTGTDTQYF. The CDR3 DNA reads TGTGCCAGCAGTTACTCGATACCTACTACTCCAGCGGGTACGGGCACAGATACGCAGTATTTT.

Many counts were recorded for this clonotype. V usage is TRBV6-6 and J usage is TRBJ2-7, with D perhaps TRBD2 (6 bases). The CDR3 totals 12 residues. The germline V gene has CDR1 MNHNY and CDR2 SVGAGI (reference sequence). Trimming stripped 6 bases from V and 4 bases from J, with 10 bases between. The CDR3 coding sequence is TGTGCCAGCAGGGCCGGGGGTTACGAGCAGTACTTC. It is translated as CASRAGGYEQYF.

This clonotype was counted many times. The chain combines TRBV10-2 with TRBJ2-5, with 9 bases matching TRBD1. Per germline, CDR1 WSHSY and CDR2 SAAADI. The V and J ends lost 5 bases and 5 bases, in that order; junction bases with no gene match: 12. The CDR3 totals 16 residues. CDR3 in amino acids: CASSTIPGQGQETQYF. For the CDR3, the DNA is TGCGCCAGCAGTACCATTCCGGGACAGGGTCAGGAGACCCAGTACTTC.